This T cell receptor (beta chain) was obtained from a study of early T cells in non-severe SARS-CoV-2 infection. Looking at the study overall: With bulk RNA from unsorted whole blood as input, sequencing yielded unpaired chains. Study-level results: Private and CD4 specificities were missed by VDJdb matching, which favored anti-spike CD8 responses.

This clonotype has at least ten counts. Its target is unknown. Each cDNA molecule carried a unique molecular identifier. TCRdb recomputed calls from the 5' RACE reads with MiXCR, one row per CDR3 protein. Among 55,000 to 65,000 distinct CDR3 sequences, 8.5% to 10% were seen once, and the ten largest hold roughly a sixth. The germline gives CDR1 MNHEY, CDR2 SMNVEV (reference sequence). V lost 2 bases and J lost 7, with 17 bases in between. The CDR3 consists of 16 residues. This sequence originates from an adult who was a healthcare worker with PCR-confirmed SARS-CoV-2 infection or an uninfected control (not recorded which). The source material was whole blood. V is TRBV27 and J is TRBJ2-2; D could derive from TRBD1 or TRBD2 (5 bases each). The CDR3 DNA follows: TGTGCCAGCAGTTTACTGGGGCGGGTTAGGAGCGGGGAGCTGTTTTTT. Residues: CASSLLGRVRSGELFF.